The TCR beta chain described here comes from a study of T cells in localized non-small cell lung cancer. Data came from immunoSEQ multiplex PCR; TCRdb stores just in-frame clones and leaves some out. In the table there are some 20,000 clones, around 83% of which are singletons. A remark on this clone: What it binds is unknown.

Notes on the study in general: Because researchers sequenced only one region of the tumor, heterogeneity is still possible. For the top 100 tumor clones, a median approximately 59 also appeared in adjacent lung. Peak T cell clonality was found in uninvolved adjacent lung, exceeding tumor. Higher blood T cell density tracked longer overall survival.

V was trimmed by 6 bases and J by 3 bases, leaving 11 bases between them. This CDR3 comprises 13 residues. CDR1 is LNHDA and CDR2 is SQIVND in the germline V gene (reference sequence). This TCR was sampled from a man between 40 and 70 years old with stage I lung adenocarcinoma. The chain links TRBV19 to TRBJ1-2; maybe TRBD1 (6 bases). The sequenced sample was peripheral blood, obtained before any cancer treatment. The CDR3 loop reads CASRGGRHYGYTF. The DNA of the CDR3 is TGTGCCAGTAGGGGGGGGCGTCACTATGGCTACACCTTC.